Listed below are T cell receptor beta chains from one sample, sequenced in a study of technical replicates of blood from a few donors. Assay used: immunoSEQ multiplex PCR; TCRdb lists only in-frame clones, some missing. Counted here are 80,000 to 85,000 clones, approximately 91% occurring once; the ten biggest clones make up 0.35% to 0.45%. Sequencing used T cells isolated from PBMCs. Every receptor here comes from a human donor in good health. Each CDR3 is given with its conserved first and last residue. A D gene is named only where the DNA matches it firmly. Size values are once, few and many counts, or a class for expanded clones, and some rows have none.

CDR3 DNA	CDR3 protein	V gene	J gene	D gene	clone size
TGTGCCAGCAGCCAAGGGGGGGCTGGGGCCAACGTCCTGACTTTC	CASSQGGAGANVLTF	TRBV6-5	TRBJ2-6	NA	NA
TGTGCCAGCAGTTTAAGCGACACCGGGGAGCTGTTTTTT	CASSLSDTGELFF	TRBV27	TRBJ2-2	NA	few
TGTGCCCAGAATGAGGGTAACTATGGCTACACCTTC	CAQNEGNYGYTF	TRBV30	TRBJ1-2	NA	NA
TGTGCCAGCAGCAGAACTAGCACGGCCTACAATGAGCAGTTCTTC	CASSRTSTAYNEQFF	TRBV7-2	TRBJ2-1	NA	NA
TGTGCCAGCAGCTTGGGACTAGCGTCCGGGGAGCTGTTTTTT	CASSLGLASGELFF	TRBV7-2	TRBJ2-2	TRBD2	NA
TGTGCCAGCAGCTCACGAGGAGGGAACAACAGAACTGGAAACACCATATATTTT	CASSSRGGNNRTGNTIYF	TRBV7-9	TRBJ1-3	NA	NA
TGCAGTGCTAGAAGAGGGGGAGGCTACACCTTC	CSARRGGGYTF	TRBV20-1	TRBJ1-2	NA	NA
TGCGCCAGCAGCTCACCCGGGGGTATGGTGAGCACAGATACGCAGTATTTT	CASSSPGGMVSTDTQYF	TRBV5-1	TRBJ2-3	NA	NA
TGCAGCGTTGTTCGGACTAGCGGCACAGATACGCAGTATTTT	CSVVRTSGTDTQYF	TRBV29-1	TRBJ2-3	TRBD2	NA
TGTGCCAGCAGGAAGACTAGCGGGAGATTCAATGAGCAGTTCTTC	CASRKTSGRFNEQFF	TRBV6-5	TRBJ2-1	TRBD2	NA
TGTGCCAGCAGCTGGACTGTCTACGAGCAGTACTTC	CASSWTVYEQYF	TRBV7-9	TRBJ2-7	NA	NA
TGTGCCAGTAGTACAGGTTACCCTGAAGCTTTCTTT	CASSTGYPEAFF	TRBV19	TRBJ1-1	NA	NA
TGTGCCTGGAGTGTACCCCCGGCAGGGAGGGGCACTGAAGCTTTCTTT	CAWSVPPAGRGTEAFF	TRBV30	TRBJ1-1	NA	NA
TGTGCCAGCAGCCCTACAGGGCTCACTGAAGCTTTCTTT	CASSPTGLTEAFF	TRBV7-9	TRBJ1-1	NA	NA
TGTGCCTGGAGTGTACATGGCAGGGCGACGAGCTACACCTTC	CAWSVHGRATSYTF	TRBV30	TRBJ1-2	NA	NA
TGTGCCAGCAGTGACCCACAGGGCGGATGGACTGAAGCTTTCTTT	CASSDPQGGWTEAFF	TRBV2	TRBJ1-1	NA	few
TGCGCCAGCAGCTTCAGTTTTGGAGGGGGCGAGGATGAAAAACTGTTTTTT	CASSFSFGGGEDEKLFF	TRBV5-1	TRBJ1-4	TRBD1	once
TGTGCCACCAGCAGAGGCCCCGGGTACGAGCAGTACTTC	CATSRGPGYEQYF	TRBV15	TRBJ2-7	NA	NA
TGTGCCAGCAGTGACTCCGAGGAAGAGGAGCTGTTTTTT	CASSDSEEEELFF	TRBV6-4	TRBJ2-2	NA	NA
TGCGCCAGCCCCGGGGCCGGGGAGCTGTTTTTT	CASPGAGELFF	TRBV23-1	TRBJ2-2	NA	once
TGTGCCAGCAGCGTGGGATCTCTGGACAGTGAAATTAAAGCTTTCTTT	CASSVGSLDSEIKAFF	TRBV9	TRBJ1-1	NA	NA
TGCGCCAGCAGCCAAATAGGGAGGGCTAGCGGGAGTCAAGAGCAGTACTTC	CASSQIGRASGSQEQYF	TRBV4-1	TRBJ2-7	TRBD2	NA
TGTGCCAGCTCATCAAGGGGCCTCGAAAAACTGTTTTTT	CASSSRGLEKLFF	TRBV18	TRBJ1-4	NA	NA
TGTGCCAGCACCCTATACAATGAGCAGTTCTTC	CASTLYNEQFF	TRBV28	TRBJ2-1	NA	few
TGTGCCAGCAGTTACTCAACGGCCTGGAGGGTCACTGAAGCTTTCTTT	CASSYSTAWRVTEAFF	TRBV6-5	TRBJ1-1	NA	NA
TGTGCCAGCAGTTTAGGGCCTCAGCATTTT	CASSLGPQHF	TRBV28	TRBJ1-5	NA	NA
TGTGCCAGCAGCGGGGACAGGGAGACAGATACGCAGTATTTT	CASSGDRETDTQYF	TRBV6-6	TRBJ2-3	TRBD1	NA
TGTGCCAGCAGTTTATCTGGCGGTACCTACGAGCAGTACTTC	CASSLSGGTYEQYF	TRBV27	TRBJ2-7	NA	NA
TGTGCCAGTAGTTCACGGGACAGTCTACGGGGAACTGAAGCTTTCTTT	CASSSRDSLRGTEAFF	TRBV19	TRBJ1-1	TRBD1	NA
TGTGCCAGCAGTGAAGAAAGACAGGGTTATGGCTACACCTTC	CASSEERQGYGYTF	TRBV25-1	TRBJ1-2	TRBD1	NA
TGCAGCGTTTCACAAGCGGGAGGGCTGGAGACCCAGTACTTC	CSVSQAGGLETQYF	TRBV29-1	TRBJ2-5	TRBD2	NA
TGTGCCAGCAGCCAACAGGGGGACACTGAAGCTTTCTTT	CASSQQGDTEAFF	TRBV7-3	TRBJ1-1	TRBD1	NA
TGTGCCAGTCTGGGGGGTGATACGCAGTATTTT	CASLGGDTQYF	TRBV6-5	TRBJ2-3	NA	NA
TGTGCCAGCAGGGGGGGCGGACAGGCGGTCAATGAGCAGTTCTTC	CASRGGGQAVNEQFF	TRBV27	TRBJ2-1	NA	NA
TGCGCCAGCAGCCAAAGACTAGCGAACCAAGAGACCCAGTACTTC	CASSQRLANQETQYF	TRBV4-1	TRBJ2-5	TRBD2	NA
TGTGCCAGCAGGGCGGGACTAGTTGCCTACGAGCAGTACTTC	CASRAGLVAYEQYF	TRBV27	TRBJ2-7	TRBD2	NA
TGTGCCAGCAGTGTTGATAGCCGCACAGATACGCAGTATTTT	CASSVDSRTDTQYF	TRBV2	TRBJ2-3	NA	NA
TGTGCCAGCAGTTTATCAGGACAGGGGGTCTACGAGCAGTACTTC	CASSLSGQGVYEQYF	TRBV27	TRBJ2-7	TRBD1	NA
TGTGCCAGCAGCGGACGGGGATTCTACAATGAGCAGTTCTTC	CASSGRGFYNEQFF	TRBV2	TRBJ2-1	NA	once
TGTGCCAGCAGTGAAATCGGCTCTGGGGCCAACGTCCTGACTTTC	CASSEIGSGANVLTF	TRBV6-1	TRBJ2-6	NA	once
TGTGCCAGCTCAGGGACTTCACTGGAGACTTGGGAGACCCAGTACTTC	CASSGTSLETWETQYF	TRBV18	TRBJ2-5	NA	NA
TGTGCCAGTAGAGGGGGACGGACAGGGGGCCCGGACACTGAAGCTTTCTTT	CASRGGRTGGPDTEAFF	TRBV19	TRBJ1-1	TRBD1	NA
TGTGCCAGTAGTTCGCCGGGACAGGGGTACGAGCAGTACTTC	CASSSPGQGYEQYF	TRBV19	TRBJ2-7	TRBD1	NA
TGTGCCAGCAGCTTAGGGGGCCAGCCCCAGCATTTT	CASSLGGQPQHF	TRBV13	TRBJ1-5	NA	few
TGTGCCAGCAGCTCCCAGGGGTACGAGCAGTACTTC	CASSSQGYEQYF	TRBV7-9	TRBJ2-7	NA	NA
TGTGCCAGCAGCTTGTATTTGAACACTGAAGCTTTCTTT	CASSLYLNTEAFF	TRBV5-6	TRBJ1-1	NA	NA